The clone carrying this T cell receptor beta chain was seen more than once but under ten times. These data come from a study of metastatic and nonmetastatic thyroid tumors. Germline loops: CDR1 MNHNS, CDR2 SASEGT. V was shortened by 3 bases and J by 3 bases, with 15 bases between the two germline ends. The CDR3 runs to 15 residues. No treatment of any kind had been given to any patient before thyroid surgery. TCRdb called clones again from the PCR reads with MiXCR. The data show 4,000 to 5,000 clones, with approximately 30% seen just once and approximately 17% held by the top ten. The chain uses TRBV6-1 and TRBJ2-7; D gene ambiguous. This receptor was identified in a female donor with papillary thyroid cancer or a benign thyroid nodule (not recorded which). Some clones in this sample may be carry-over from other donors' samples. Sequencing used adjacent normal tissue. In nucleotides, the CDR3 is TGTGCCAGCAGTGAGACGGCGAGTTTAGGCTACGAGCAGTACTTC. Encoded protein: CASSETASLGYEQYF.